This TCR beta chain was recovered during a study of beta chain features in type 1 diabetes. The entirety of the isolated RNA underwent reverse transcription, so expressed TCRB transcripts were sequenced. Only in-frame clones appear in the TCRdb table, and some are missing; sequencing was by immunoSEQ multiplex PCR. Of roughly 330,000 clones detected, roughly 11% appear once; the ten largest clones hold 0.015% to 0.02%. Regarding this clone: The antigen is not known.

Broader study findings: The naive, central memory and Treg TCRB repertoires of patients appeared to be more similar to one another than those of healthy donors.

Germline CDR1 is SEHNR and CDR2 is FQNEAQ (reference sequence). The CDR3 loop spans 16 amino acids. V shed 5 bases and J 6 bases; nucleotides not matched to a gene: 12. The specimen sequenced was naive CD4+ T cells from blood. The receptor was derived from a woman under 40 in good health. This chain joins TRBV7-9 and TRBJ2-1, with 8 bases matching TRBD1. CDR3 region: CASSLPGDRLANEQFF. For the CDR3, the DNA is TGTGCCAGCAGCCTTCCGGGGGACAGGCTGGCCAATGAGCAGTTCTTC.